The sequence of this T cell receptor beta chain was determined in a study of T cell responses to AZD1222 COVID-19 vaccine. Generated by immunoSEQ multiplex PCR, the TCRdb table keeps only in-frame clones and is missing some. The sample yields more than 95,000 clones, roughly 93% seen once. This TCR was sampled from an adult who received the AZD1222 COVID-19 vaccine. Sequenced material: peripheral blood, taken 28 days after the second AZD1222 dose.

CDR3 nucleotides: TGTGCCAGCTGCCGGGGTGCAACTAATGAAAAACTGTTTTTT. Its protein is CASCRGATNEKLFF. The chain recombines TRBV6-5 with TRBJ1-4; D gene unclear. The CDR3 is 14 residues long. The V gene's germline CDR1 is MNHEY and CDR2 SVGAGI. The V end lost 8 bases, the J end lost 0 bases, and 10 bases lay between the germline ends.